These 25 T cell receptor beta chains were sequenced from one sample in a study of CD8+ T cells in alopecia areata. Extracted RNA was reverse transcribed into cDNA, the sequencing template. Clones were sequenced by immunoSEQ multiplex PCR, and TCRdb holds only the in-frame ones, with some missing. The repertoire holds about 190,000 clones, 50% to 60% seen once, with about 0.69% in the top ten. Treatment of the sample: oral pan-JAK inhibitor, 5-10 mg twice daily. The sample was CD4+ T cells sorted from blood, taken at week 4, from a patient treated with tofacitinib. These receptors came from a human donor with alopecia areata.

The rearrangement links TRBV20-1 to TRBJ2-5; tentatively, D is TRBD1 (6 bases). The CDR3 loop spans 9 amino acids. The germline V gene has CDR1 DFQATT and CDR2 SNEGSKA (reference sequence). CDR3 coding DNA: TGCAGACCCAGGGGAACCCAGTACTTC. This gives the protein CRPRGTQYF.

The rearrangement joins TRBV5-1 to TRBJ2-2; D unclear. The V gene lost 0 bases and the J gene lost 7 bases, with 7 bases spanning the gap. The germline V gene has CDR1 SGHRS and CDR2 YFSETQ. The CDR3 is 13 residues long. CDR3 in DNA: TGCGCCAGCAGCTTGGATGGGGACGGGGAGCTGTTTTTT. Its protein is CASSLDGDGELFF.

The CDR3 loop is CASVYSGAGANVLTF. As DNA, the CDR3 is TGTGCCAGCGTTTACTCAGGGGCTGGGGCCAACGTCCTGACTTTC. This chain links TRBV6-5 with TRBJ2-6; D perhaps matches TRBD1 (6 bases). Per the germline V gene, CDR1 is MNHEY and CDR2 is SVGAGI. V gave up 8 bases and J gave up 2 bases, with 13 bases separating them. There are 15 residues in the CDR3.

Here the CDR3 DNA reads TGCGCCAGCAGCCACCCCCCGGGAGCGGGGGGCAATGAGCAGTTCTTC. Its translation is CASSHPPGAGGNEQFF. This chain joins TRBV4-1 and TRBJ2-1; TRBD2 matches 9 bases. V dropped 3 bases and J dropped 6; count of bases not matched to a gene: 9. Germline V gene lookup returns CDR1 MGHRA and CDR2 YSYEKL. The CDR3 loop spans 16 amino acids.

This rearrangement joins TRBV29-1 to TRBJ2-6; perhaps TRBD2 as D (5 bases). V lost 6 bases and J 0 bases, leaving 18 bases between the germline ends. Looked up from germline, CDR1 is SQVTM and CDR2 is ANQGSEA. The CDR3 contains 17 residues. CDR3 nucleotides: TGCAGCGTCGCAAAAGGGCCGGGGAGCTCTGGGGCCAACGTCCTGACTTTC. It translates to CSVAKGPGSSGANVLTF.

The chain combines TRBV7-2 with TRBJ2-3; 12 bases match TRBD2. The CDR3 is 15 residues long. The V segment lost 5 bases and the J segment 4 bases; nucleotides outside the gene matches: 4. Per the germline V gene, CDR1 is SGHTA and CDR2 is FQGNSA. CDR3 loop: CASSAGLAGPDTQYF. CDR3 nucleotide sequence: TGTGCCAGCAGCGCGGGACTAGCGGGCCCAGATACGCAGTATTTT.

The chain has TRBV4-3 and TRBJ1-2; tentatively, D is TRBD1 (5 bases). The CDR3 runs to 16 residues. Trimming removed 0 bases from V and 4 bases from J, with 15 bases in between. Germline V lookup: CDR1 LGHNA, CDR2 YSLEER. The CDR3 loop is CASSQDPRQGPYGYTF. DNA for the CDR3: TGCGCCAGCAGCCAAGATCCCCGGCAGGGCCCCTATGGCTACACCTTC.

This rearrangement joins TRBV6-5 to TRBJ1-5; D is uncertain. V was trimmed by 5 bases and J by 0 bases, leaving 5 bases between them. This CDR3 comprises 13 residues. The germline CDR1 and CDR2 sequences are MNHEY and SVGAGI. The CDR3 reads CASSDNSNQPQHF. The CDR3 DNA follows: TGTGCCAGCAGTGATAATAGCAATCAGCCCCAGCATTTT.

The CDR3 region has the DNA TGTGCCAGCAAACAGTCCTACGAGCAGTACTTC. Protein: CASKQSYEQYF. V gene TRBV2 combines with J gene TRBJ2-7; the D is unclear. The germline gives CDR1 SNHLY, CDR2 FYNNEI. V was cut by 7 bases and J by 1 base, with 5 bases left in between. This CDR3 comprises 11 residues.

The chain links TRBV7-2 to TRBJ2-1, with 8 bases lining up with TRBD1. Unmatched junction bases numbered 13, after V lost 4 bases and J lost 8 bases. The CDR3 runs to 16 residues. Germline V gene lookup returns CDR1 SGHTA and CDR2 FQGNSA. CDR3: CASSYQGAEGGHEQFF. The CDR3 DNA follows: TGTGCCAGCAGCTATCAGGGGGCGGAGGGTGGCCATGAGCAGTTCTTC.

The V gene is TRBV7-2, the J gene TRBJ2-7, with no clear D. From germline, CDR1 is SGHTA and CDR2 FQGNSA. Trimming took off 5 bases at V and 2 bases at J, with 7 bases between the two ends. This CDR3 is built from 12 residues. The CDR3 nucleotides are TGTGCCAGCAGCCGCCCTGCCTACGAGCAGTACTTC. It is translated as CASSRPAYEQYF.

This chain links TRBV5-1 with TRBJ1-5; D is undetermined. Trimming left V 0 bases short and J 3 bases short, with 10 bases between. The CDR3 totals 15 residues. Germline V gene sequence: CDR1 SGHRS, CDR2 YFSETQ. The CDR3 DNA reads TGCGCCAGCAGCTTGGCACCGGGAATCAATCAGCCCCAGCATTTT. Encoded protein: CASSLAPGINQPQHF.

This chain connects TRBV5-1 to TRBJ2-3, with D maybe TRBD2 (5 bases). CDR1 is SGHRS, CDR2 YFSETQ, per germline. V shed 4 bases and J shed 6 bases, with 18 bases lying between them. This CDR3 is built from 15 residues. The CDR3 loop is CASSQTSARTDTQYF. The CDR3 nucleotides read TGCGCCAGCAGCCAAACTAGTGCTCGGACGGATACGCAGTATTTT. Complete variable domain (other parts from reference TRBV5-1 and TRBJ2-3): KAGVTQTPRYLIKTRGQQVTLSCSPISGHRSVSWYQQTPGQGLQFLFEYFSETQRNKGNFPGRFSGRQFSNSRSEMNVSTLELGDSALYLCASSQTSARTDTQYFGPGTRLTVL.

This clone has just a few counts. The V and J genes are TRBV2 and TRBJ2-3; no clear D gene. The CDR3 contains 13 residues. V was clipped by 7 bases and J by 3 bases, with 11 bases between them. CDR1 SNHLY and CDR2 FYNNEI come from the germline V gene. CDR3 loop: CASIIQKTDTQYF. The CDR3 DNA reads TGTGCCAGCATAATTCAGAAAACAGATACGCAGTATTTT. The whole variable domain, filled in from reference TRBV2 and TRBJ2-3, reads EPEVTQTPSHQVTQMGQEVILRCVPISNHLYFYWYRQILGQKVEFLVSFYNNEISEKSEIFDDQFSVERPDGSNFTLKIRSTKLEDSAMYFCASIIQKTDTQYFGPGTRLTVL.

The rearrangement joins TRBV29-1 to TRBJ2-7, with 9 bases lining up with TRBD1. Germline-derived CDR1 and CDR2 are SQVTM and ANQGSEA. After removal of 1 base from V and 4 bases from J, the junction contained 8 bases not matched to a gene. The CDR3 covers 15 residues. The chain's CDR3 is CSVEGQGQGGYEQYF. In DNA, the CDR3 is TGCAGCGTTGAAGGCCAGGGACAGGGAGGGTACGAGCAGTACTTC.

V is TRBV25-1 and J is TRBJ1-1; TRBD1 aligns across 7 bases. Germline assignment: CDR1 MGHDK and CDR2 SYGVNS. The V and J ends lost 6 bases and 4 bases, in that order; junction bases with no gene match: 5. CDR3 size: 13 residues. The CDR3 reads CASRNRGGTEAFF. The CDR3 bases are TGTGCCAGCAGGAACAGGGGTGGCACTGAAGCTTTCTTT.

The CDR3 is CASSLGSGGAYDEQFF. The DNA of the CDR3 is TGTGCCAGCAGCCTAGGATCGGGAGGAGCATACGATGAGCAGTTCTTC. This chain connects TRBV7-9 to TRBJ2-1; TRBD2 agrees at 7 bases. Trimming at V came to 5 bases and at J to 8 bases, leaving 15 bases not matched to a gene. The CDR3 is 16 residues long. CDR1 is SEHNR, CDR2 FQNEAQ, per germline (reference sequence).

The chain carries TRBV2 and TRBJ2-5; no reliable D call. This CDR3 has 14 residues. The V end was cut by 4 bases, the J end by 6 bases, with 15 bases between. CDR1 is SNHLY and CDR2 is FYNNEI in the germline V gene. The CDR3 loop reads CASSGRIRQQTQYF. CDR3 nucleotide sequence: TGTGCCAGCAGTGGTCGCATCCGACAACAGACCCAGTACTTC.

The V call is TRBV4-3, the J call TRBJ2-2; D perhaps matches TRBD1 (6 bases). CDR3 length equals 16 residues. Germline V gene sequence: CDR1 LGHNA, CDR2 YSLEER. Trimming pared 8 bases from V and 6 bases from J, leaving 22 bases between. The CDR3 is CASSTRGSRFAGELFF. The DNA of the CDR3 is TGCGCCAGCTCGACCAGGGGTTCTAGGTTTGCCGGGGAGCTGTTTTTT.

The rearrangement uses TRBV4-1 and TRBJ1-2; possibly TRBD1 for D (5 bases). Germline CDR1 MGHRA, CDR2 YSYEKL. This CDR3 contains 14 residues. The germline V and J ends were trimmed by 0 bases and 7 bases, with 12 bases remaining between them. The chain's CDR3 is CASSQDEGNGGYTF. CDR3 DNA: TGCGCCAGCAGCCAAGACGAGGGGAATGGTGGCTACACCTTC.

The chain uses TRBV5-1 and TRBJ2-4, with D tentatively TRBD1 or TRBD2 (5 bases each). Germline lookup yields CDR1 SGHRS and CDR2 YFSETQ. With 0 bases removed from V and 8 bases from J, the gap between germline ends came to 12 bases. The CDR3 is 14 residues long. CDR3 nucleotides: TGCGCCAGCAGCTTGGGACAATTGGGGGACATTCAGTACTTC. It encodes CASSLGQLGDIQYF.

This sequence joins TRBV30 and TRBJ1-4; D call uncertain. Trimming took 2 bases from V and 0 from J, leaving 7 bases between them. Germline V gene data show CDR1 as GTSNPN and CDR2 as SVGIG (reference sequence). This CDR3 has 14 residues. CDR3 region: CAWSIGPTNEKLFF. Here the CDR3 DNA reads TGTGCCTGGAGTATCGGACCAACTAATGAAAAACTGTTTTTT. The full variable domain, rest sourced from reference TRBV30 and TRBJ1-4, is SQTIHQWPATLVQPVGSPLSLECTVEGTSNPNLYWYRQAAGRGLQLLFYSVGIGQISSEVPQNLSASRPQDRQFILSSKKLLLSDSGFYLCAWSIGPTNEKLFFGSGTQLSVL.

This clone was recorded only once. The chain has TRBV4-1 and TRBJ2-7; TRBD1 matches at 10 bases. The CDR3 length is 16 residues. The germline gives CDR1 MGHRA, CDR2 YSYEKL. The ends lost 1 base at V and 4 bases at J; junction bases unmatched: 7. The CDR3 DNA sequence: TGCGCCAGCAGCCAAGTAAACGACAGGGGGCTGTACGAGCAGTACTTC. Translated, it gives CASSQVNDRGLYEQYF.

The sample holds one count of this clone. This same CDR3 is encoded by further DNA sequences in the sample. The chain carries TRBV5-1 and TRBJ2-6; D unresolved. Trimming pared 0 bases from V and 4 bases from J, leaving 8 bases between. CDR1 SGHRS and CDR2 YFSETQ come from the germline V gene. The CDR3 loop spans 15 amino acids. The CDR3 here is CASSLEGAGANVLTF. CDR3 DNA sequence: TGCGCCAGCAGCTTGGAGGGCGCCGGGGCCAACGTCCTGACTTTC.

This clone was seen only a few times. The rearrangement joins TRBV30 to TRBJ2-7, with D tentatively TRBD1 or TRBD2 (5 bases each). V lost 0 bases and J 2 bases, leaving 14 bases between the germline ends. The CDR3 consists of 15 residues. Germline lookup yields CDR1 GTSNPN and CDR2 SVGIG (reference sequence). In DNA form, the CDR3 reads TGTGCCTGGAGTGTTGGGGGACCAGGCCCCTACGAGCAGTACTTC. Translation: CAWSVGGPGPYEQYF.